Shown below are 15 T cell receptor beta chains from a single sample sequenced in a study of a mutant IDH1 vaccine in newly diagnosed glioma. Antigen specificity for these receptors is unknown. As for time point: week 11, during vaccination. Topical imiquimod was applied with each vaccine dose, which held 300 ug of mutant IDH1 20-mer peptide. Generated by immunoSEQ multiplex PCR, the TCRdb table keeps only in-frame clones and is missing some. The sample comprises fewer than 70,000 clones, around 80% of which are singletons, and 3% to 4% rests with the top ten. The sample here was PBMCs, taken from a glioma patient whose treatment included an IDH1 peptide vaccine. All receptors come from a man under 40 with glioma.

The sample holds one count of this clone. The chain employs TRBV6-5 and TRBJ1-2, with TRBD1 matching over 7 bases. Germline loops: CDR1 MNHEY, CDR2 SVGAGI. Trimming cost V 7 bases and J 8 bases; bases outside gene matches: 10. There are 13 residues in the CDR3. The CDR3 region has the DNA TGTGCCAGCACCCACAGGGGTGGAGGGGGCTACACCTTC. This sequence encodes CASTHRGGGGYTF.

V is TRBV30 and J is TRBJ1-3; D possibly corresponds to TRBD1 (5 bases). This CDR3 is built from 15 residues. The V and J ends lost 2 bases and 2 bases respectively, with 13 bases between them. Germline V gene lookup returns CDR1 GTSNPN and CDR2 SVGIG (reference sequence). The CDR3 coding sequence is TGTGCCTGGAGTTACCCGGGGGGGGCTGGAAACACCATATATTTT. Its protein product is CAWSYPGGAGNTIYF.

V is TRBV5-4 and J is TRBJ2-5, with 7 bases matching TRBD2. The CDR3 is made up of 15 amino acids. Looked up from germline, CDR1 is SGHNT and CDR2 is YYREEE (reference sequence). The trim removed 0 bases at V and 5 bases at J, leaving 7 bases unmatched. The CDR3 here is CASSLAGGGGETQYF. DNA of the CDR3: TGTGCCAGCAGCTTGGCGGGAGGAGGTGGGGAGACCCAGTACTTC.

V and J are TRBV5-4 and TRBJ1-1; D is perhaps TRBD1 (5 bases). Trimming shortened V by 4 bases and J by 6 bases, and 16 bases separated the two germline ends. Germline V gives CDR1 SGHNT, CDR2 YYREEE (reference sequence). The CDR3 is made up of 14 amino acids. CDR3 nucleotide sequence: TGTGCCAGCAGCCCTGAGGTGGGGGTCGCTGAAGCTTTCTTT. Translated, it gives CASSPEVGVAEAFF.

A few counts support this clone. V gene TRBV27 combines with J gene TRBJ1-1; D not certain. V lost 3 bases, J lost 5 bases, and 7 bases lay in between. CDR1 and CDR2 (germline): MNHEY, SMNVEV (reference sequence). The CDR3 sequence is 12 residues long. The DNA of the CDR3 is TGTGCCAGCAGTTTTCGAGGAACTGAAGCTTTCTTT. It yields the protein CASSFRGTEAFF.

The gene calls are TRBV7-3 and TRBJ2-1; no clear D. The germline CDR1 and CDR2 sequences are SGHTA and FQGTGA. The V gene lost 5 bases and the J gene lost 0 bases, with 11 bases spanning the gap. The CDR3 length is 15 residues. CDR3 DNA sequence: TGTGCCAGCAGCGAGAGCGCGAGCTCCTACAATGAGCAGTTCTTC. The encoded protein is CASSESASSYNEQFF.

J is TRBJ1-4 and V is TRBV9, with no clear D. The CDR3 is made up of 14 amino acids. Germline V lookup: CDR1 SGDLS, CDR2 YYNGEE. Trimming stripped 0 bases from V and 0 bases from J, with 3 bases between. Written as DNA, the CDR3 is TGTGCCAGCAGCGTAGGCTCAACTAATGAAAAACTGTTTTTT. This encodes CASSVGSTNEKLFF.

The rearrangement uses TRBV7-2 and TRBJ1-2, with 7 bases that match TRBD1. V gave up 5 bases and J gave up 8 bases; unmatched junction bases: 8. The CDR3 has 13 amino acids. Germline values: CDR1 SGHTA, CDR2 FQGNSA. The CDR3 DNA reads as TGTGCCAGCAGCCAAGACAGGGCGGGCGGCTACACCTTC. This translates into CASSQDRAGGYTF.

The V gene is TRBV19, the J gene TRBJ1-5; D is ambiguous. The germline gives CDR1 LNHDA, CDR2 SQIVND (reference sequence). V was cut by 3 bases and J by 5 bases, with 8 bases left in between. This CDR3 region has 13 residues. The CDR3 protein is CASSMGRDQPQHF. CDR3 in DNA: TGTGCCAGTAGTATGGGTCGGGATCAGCCCCAGCATTTT.

The J gene is TRBJ1-1, the V gene TRBV2; 9 positions agree with TRBD1. V gave up 8 bases and J gave up 6 bases; unmatched junction bases: 4. The CDR3 runs to 12 residues. Germline-derived CDR1 and CDR2 are SNHLY and FYNNEI. The CDR3 here is CASGQGRAEAFF. Here the CDR3 DNA reads TGTGCCAGCGGACAGGGGAGGGCTGAAGCTTTCTTT.

V usage is TRBV5-1 and J usage is TRBJ2-2, with 9 nucleotides matching TRBD2. V was pared by 1 base and J by 5 bases, with 3 bases of the junction left unmatched. The CDR3 length is 15 residues. In germline, CDR1 is SGHRS, CDR2 YFSETQ. CDR3 in DNA: TGCGCCAGCAGCTTGCTAGCGGGACCTACCGGGGAGCTGTTTTTT. Translation gives CASSLLAGPTGELFF.

CDR3 sequence reads: CASSFGDTQYF. In DNA form, the CDR3 reads TGTGCCAGCAGCTTCGGGGATACGCAGTATTTT. The rearrangement uses TRBV7-9 and TRBJ2-3; D is unclear. The CDR3 has 11 amino acids. Trimming left V 3 bases short and J 6 bases short, with 4 bases between. Germline V CDR1 and CDR2: SEHNR, FQNEAQ (reference sequence).

This chain joins TRBV19 and TRBJ2-1; either TRBD1 or TRBD2 may supply D (6 bases each). Deletions cut 4 bases from V and 3 bases from J, with 16 bases between. Germline CDR1 and CDR2: LNHDA and SQIVND (reference sequence). The CDR3 consists of 16 residues. CDR3 in amino acids: CASSTSSGGLYNEQFF. The DNA for the CDR3 is TGTGCCAGTAGTACTTCCTCCGGGGGCCTCTACAATGAGCAGTTCTTC. The whole variable domain, filled in from reference TRBV19 and TRBJ2-1, reads DGGITQSPKYLFRKEGQNVTLSCEQNLNHDAMYWYRQDPGQGLRLIYYSQIVNDFQKGDIAEGYSVSREKKESFPLTVTSAQKNPTAFYLCASSTSSGGLYNEQFFGPGTRLTVL.

The CDR3 nucleotides read TGTGCCAGCAGCTGGGACGGCGGAAAACTGTTTTTT. It encodes CASSWDGGKLFF. The genes are TRBV5-5 and TRBJ1-4, with TRBD1 as a possible D gene (5 bases). Trimming pared 3 bases from V and 10 bases from J, leaving 10 bases between. The CDR3 extends over 12 amino acids. Germline V CDR1 and CDR2: SGHKS, YYEKEE (reference sequence).

The CDR3: CASSPRTVSEQYF. In nucleotides, the CDR3 is TGTGCCAGCAGCCCCCGGACTGTTAGCGAGCAGTACTTC. This chain joins TRBV7-9 and TRBJ2-7; maybe TRBD2 (5 bases). The CDR3 runs to 13 residues. CDR1 SEHNR and CDR2 FQNEAQ come from the germline V gene (reference sequence). V was shortened by 5 bases and J by 6 bases, with 14 bases between the two germline ends.